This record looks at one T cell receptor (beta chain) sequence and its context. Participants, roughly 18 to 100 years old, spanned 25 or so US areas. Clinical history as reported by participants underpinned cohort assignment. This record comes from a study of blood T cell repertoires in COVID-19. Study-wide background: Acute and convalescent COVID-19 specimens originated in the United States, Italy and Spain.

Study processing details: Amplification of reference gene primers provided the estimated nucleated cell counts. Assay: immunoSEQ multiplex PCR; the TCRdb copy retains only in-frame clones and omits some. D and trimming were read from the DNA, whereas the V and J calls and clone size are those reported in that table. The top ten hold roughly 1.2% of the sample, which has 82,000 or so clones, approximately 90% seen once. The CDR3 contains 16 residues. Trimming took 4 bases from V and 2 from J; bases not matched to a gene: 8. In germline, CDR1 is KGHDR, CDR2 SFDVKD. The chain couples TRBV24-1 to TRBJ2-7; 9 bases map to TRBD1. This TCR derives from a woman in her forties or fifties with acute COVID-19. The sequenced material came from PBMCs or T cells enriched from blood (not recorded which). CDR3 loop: CATSDHTGGSTYEQYF. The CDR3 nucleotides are TGTGCCACCAGTGACCACACAGGGGGCTCAACCTACGAGCAGTACTTC.